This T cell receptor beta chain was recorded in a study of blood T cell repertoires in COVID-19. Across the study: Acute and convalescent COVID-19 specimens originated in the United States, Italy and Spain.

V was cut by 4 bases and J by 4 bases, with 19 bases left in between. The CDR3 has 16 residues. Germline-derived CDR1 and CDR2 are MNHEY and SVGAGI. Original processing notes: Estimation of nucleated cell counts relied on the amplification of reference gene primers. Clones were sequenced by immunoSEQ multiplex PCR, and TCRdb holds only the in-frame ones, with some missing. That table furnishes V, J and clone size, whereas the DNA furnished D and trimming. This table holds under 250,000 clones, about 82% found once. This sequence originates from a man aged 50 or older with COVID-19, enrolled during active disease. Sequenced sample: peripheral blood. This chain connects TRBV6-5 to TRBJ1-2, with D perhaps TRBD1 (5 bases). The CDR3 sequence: CASSLLRSPGIYGYTF. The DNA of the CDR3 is TGTGCCAGCAGTTTGTTGAGGTCTCCAGGGATCTATGGCTACACCTTC.